This T cell receptor (beta chain) was retrieved from a study of control samples from healthy donors and cancer patients. The method was immunoSEQ multiplex PCR; TCRdb's version includes in-frame clones alone and lacks a portion of them. The profile covers some 200,000 clones, with approximately 92% appearing a single time and roughly 1.5% taken by the ten largest. Germline V gene lookup returns CDR1 SEHNR and CDR2 FQNEAQ (reference sequence). V shed 5 bases, J shed 6 bases, and the junction held 7 bases outside the gene matches. CDR3 length: 16 residues. The receptor was isolated from a man aged 18-30 years in good health. The V gene is TRBV7-9, the J gene TRBJ1-6; 10 bases are shared with TRBD1. Sample: blood. The CDR3 protein is CASSPGQGTGNSPLHF. CDR3 coding DNA: TGTGCCAGCAGCCCGGGACAGGGGACCGGTAATTCACCCCTCCACTTT. The full variable domain, with the rest looked up from reference TRBV7-9 and TRBJ1-6, is DTGVSQNPRHKITKRGQNVTFRCDPISEHNRLYWYRQTLGQGPEFLTYFQNEAQLEKSRLLSDRFSAERPKGSFSTLEIQRTEQGDSAMYLCASSPGQGTGNSPLHFGNGTRLTVT.